What follows are 31 T cell receptor beta chains derived from one specimen sequenced in a study of blood T cell repertoires in COVID-19. Assay: immunoSEQ multiplex PCR; the TCRdb copy retains only in-frame clones and omits some. The repertoire holds 160,000 or so clones, with roughly 90% as singletons. The sample was peripheral blood. The source of these receptors is a man between 60 and 75 years old with acute or convalescent COVID-19.

This clone was recorded only once. This chain joins TRBV5-1 and TRBJ2-3; 8 nucleotides line up with TRBD2. The CDR3 contains 14 residues. V gave up 2 bases and J gave up 5 bases; unmatched junction bases: 4. Per the germline V gene, CDR1 is SGHRS and CDR2 is YFSETQ. The CDR3 bases are TGCGCCAGCAGCTTCGCCAGCGGGGGAGATACGCAGTATTTT. Protein product: CASSFASGGDTQYF.

This rearrangement joins TRBV15 to TRBJ1-5, with 9 bases fitting TRBD1. Trimming took 3 bases from V and 6 from J; bases not matched to a gene: 6. The CDR3 contains 15 residues. CDR1 is LNHNV and CDR2 is YYDKDF in the germline V gene (reference sequence). The CDR3 region has the DNA TGTGCCACCAGCAGGGACAGGGGAGTGGGTCAGCCCCAGCATTTT. Residues: CATSRDRGVGQPQHF.

CDR3 coding DNA: TGTGCCAGCAGTCGCGACAGTTACATGAACACTGAAGCTTTCTTT. It is translated as CASSRDSYMNTEAFF. The chain carries TRBV6-5 and TRBJ1-1; D might be TRBD1 (5 bases). The CDR3 has 15 amino acids. Trimming removed 5 bases from V and 0 bases from J, with 13 bases in between. Germline-derived CDR1 and CDR2 are MNHEY and SVGAGI.

This clone came up once. CDR3 amino acids: CASGSDTQYF. The CDR3 bases are TGTGCCAGCGGCTCGGATACGCAGTATTTT. The chain has TRBV2 and TRBJ2-3; D call uncertain. Germline V CDR1 and CDR2: SNHLY, FYNNEI. The CDR3 is 10 residues long. Between the trimmed V and J ends, which lost 8 bases and 6 bases, there was a span of 6 bases.

This clone is a singleton in its sample. CDR3 DNA: TGTGCCAGTAGTATAGGTCAGGGGGGCTCCTACGAGCAGTACTTC. Translated: CASSIGQGGSYEQYF. The rearrangement joins TRBV19 to TRBJ2-7; D is perhaps TRBD1 (7 bases). Germline values: CDR1 LNHDA, CDR2 SQIVND (reference sequence). The CDR3 runs 15 residues. Trimming removed 1 base from V and 0 bases from J, with 10 bases in between.

The chain is built from TRBV5-1 and TRBJ1-1; TRBD1 is a possible D gene (5 bases). Germline lookup yields CDR1 SGHRS and CDR2 YFSETQ. V dropped 4 bases and J dropped 1 base, with 8 bases sitting between them. The CDR3 length is 13 residues. The CDR3 nucleotides read TGCGCCAGCAGCAAACAGGCGAACACTGAAGCTTTCTTT. Amino acids: CASSKQANTEAFF. The full variable domain, completed using reference TRBV5-1 and TRBJ1-1, is KAGVTQTPRYLIKTRGQQVTLSCSPISGHRSVSWYQQTPGQGLQFLFEYFSETQRNKGNFPGRFSGRQFSNSRSEMNVSTLELGDSALYLCASSKQANTEAFFGQGTRLTVV.

The genes are TRBV7-2 and TRBJ1-2; the D gene is possibly TRBD1 (5 bases). The CDR3 covers 19 residues. Trimming shortened V by 5 bases and J by 6 bases, and 31 bases separated the two germline ends. Germline V lookup: CDR1 SGHTA, CDR2 FQGNSA. CDR3 coding DNA: TGTGCCAGCAGCCTTCTTGGAGTGTGGAGGGGTTCAGGGTCGGATGGCTACACCTTC. This gives the protein CASSLLGVWRGSGSDGYTF. The entire variable domain, with the rest obtained from reference TRBV7-2 and TRBJ1-2, is as follows: GAGVSQSPSNKVTEKGKDVELRCDPISGHTALYWYRQSLGQGLEFLIYFQGNSAPDKSGLPSDRFSAERTGGSVSTLTIQRTQQEDSAVYLCASSLLGVWRGSGSDGYTFGSGTRLTVV.

This clone was seen once. This chain uses TRBV18 with TRBJ1-2, with 7 bases matching TRBD1. This CDR3 is 14 amino acids long. Trimming took 6 bases from V and 8 from J; bases not matched to a gene: 12. The germline gives CDR1 KGHSH, CDR2 LQKENI. CDR3 region: CASSTAGTVEGYTF. The CDR3 DNA reads TGTGCCAGCTCGACAGCCGGGACAGTGGAGGGCTACACCTTC.

The V and J genes are TRBV13 and TRBJ2-7; D is unresolved. CDR1 and CDR2 from the germline V gene are PRHDT and FYEKMQ (reference sequence). The CDR3 has 13 amino acids. Trimming left V 0 bases short and J 3 bases short, with 6 bases between. CDR3 in amino acids: CASSLGGGYEQYF. Here the CDR3 DNA reads TGTGCCAGCAGCTTAGGCGGTGGCTACGAGCAGTACTTC.

This clone was seen a few times. The chain uses TRBV2 and TRBJ1-5; possible D gene TRBD1, 5 bases. Germline CDR1 and CDR2: SNHLY and FYNNEI. The V end lost 5 bases, the J end lost 1 base, and 12 bases lay between the germline ends. The CDR3 spans 15 residues. In DNA form, the CDR3 reads TGTGCCAGCAGTCCGTCCGGGGGAAGCAATCAGCCCCAGCATTTT. It codes for CASSPSGGSNQPQHF.

The V call is TRBV27, the J call TRBJ2-1; D is unclear. The CDR3 totals 14 residues. Germline V lookup: CDR1 MNHEY, CDR2 SMNVEV (reference sequence). V was shortened by 2 bases and J by 4 bases, with 9 bases between the two germline ends. CDR3 residues: CASSLTPVYNEQFF. In DNA, the CDR3 is TGTGCCAGCAGTTTAACACCAGTTTACAATGAGCAGTTCTTC.

The J gene is TRBJ1-5, the V gene TRBV6-4, with D possibly matching TRBD1 (6 bases). The CDR3 has 19 residues. Trimming stripped 5 bases from V and 6 bases from J, with 29 bases between. Germline V CDR1 and CDR2: MRHNA, SNTAGT. The CDR3 DNA sequence: TGTGCCAGCAGTTCGGTTTTGAGGATGGCGGGGGGCCTTAGTCAGCCCCAGCATTTT. It specifies CASSSVLRMAGGLSQPQHF.

This clone was seen only a few times. The V call is TRBV29-1, the J call TRBJ2-2, with D maybe TRBD2 (6 bases). The germline V and J ends were trimmed by 6 bases and 2 bases, with 13 bases remaining between them. CDR3 length: 14 residues. Per germline, CDR1 SQVTM and CDR2 ANQGSEA. In nucleotides, the CDR3 is TGCAGCGTGGCATCCGGGAGAAACACCGGGGAGCTGTTTTTT. Translating it yields CSVASGRNTGELFF.

This clone was seen a handful of times. The chain combines TRBV4-1 with TRBJ1-1, with D perhaps TRBD1 (5 bases). The CDR3 is 15 amino acids. Germline V lookup: CDR1 MGHRA, CDR2 YSYEKL. The V gene lost 3 bases and the J gene lost 1 base, with 12 bases spanning the gap. Here the CDR3 reads CASSQGHEANTEAFF. CDR3 nucleotide sequence: TGCGCCAGCAGCCAGGGGCATGAGGCGAACACTGAAGCTTTCTTT.

The chain combines TRBV18 with TRBJ1-3; D is unresolved. The length of the CDR3 is 14 residues. Trimming removed 3 bases from V and 2 bases from J, with 8 bases in between. Germline V gene data show CDR1 as KGHSH and CDR2 as LQKENI. CDR3 sequence: CASSPRGPGNTIYF. The CDR3 nucleotides read TGTGCCAGCTCACCTCGAGGTCCTGGAAACACCATATATTTT. The variable domain in full, with the rest retrieved from reference TRBV18 and TRBJ1-3, is NAGVMQNPRHLVRRRGQEARLRCSPMKGHSHVYWYRQLPEEGLKFMVYLQKENIIDESGMPKERFSAEFPKEGPSILRIQQVVRGDSAAYFCASSPRGPGNTIYFGEGSWLTVV.

The V and J genes are TRBV5-1 and TRBJ2-4; D perhaps matches TRBD1 (6 bases). The germline gives CDR1 SGHRS, CDR2 YFSETQ. Deletions cut 1 base from V and 1 base from J, with 9 bases between. The CDR3 extends over 15 amino acids. The CDR3 DNA sequence: TGCGCCAGCAGCTTGCAGGGGAACGCCAAAAACATTCAGTACTTC. It specifies CASSLQGNAKNIQYF.

CDR3: CASSSLVVLAKNIQYF. The CDR3 DNA reads as TGTGCCAGCAGCTCGTTAGTTGTTCTAGCCAAAAACATTCAGTACTTC. The chain couples TRBV7-2 to TRBJ2-4; D not certain. V was cut by 4 bases and J by 0 bases, with 13 bases left in between. Germline V gene sequence: CDR1 SGHTA, CDR2 FQGNSA. The CDR3 extends over 16 amino acids.

The rearrangement links TRBV4-1 to TRBJ1-1; D gene ambiguous. V dropped 4 bases and J dropped 0 bases, with 9 bases sitting between them. Germline CDR1 and CDR2: MGHRA and YSYEKL. This CDR3 contains 14 residues. CDR3 bases: TGCGCCAGCAGCCGACTACAGTTGAACACTGAAGCTTTCTTT. Encoded protein: CASSRLQLNTEAFF.

This rearrangement joins TRBV6-1 to TRBJ1-1; D remains ambiguous. Germline V CDR1 and CDR2: MNHNS, SASEGT. V was clipped by 0 bases and J by 0 bases, with 11 bases between them. The CDR3 runs to 16 residues. For the CDR3, the DNA is TGTGCCAGCAGTGAAGCGCGATTGGCGGTGAACACTGAAGCTTTCTTT. Its translation is CASSEARLAVNTEAFF.

J is TRBJ2-1 and V is TRBV11-3, with 10 bases lining up with TRBD2. Germline V gives CDR1 SGHNT, CDR2 YENEEA. V was clipped by 1 base and J by 7 bases; unmatched bases: 4. The CDR3 contains 15 residues. The CDR3 loop reads CASSLGGLASNEQFF. The DNA for the CDR3 is TGTGCCAGCAGCTTAGGGGGACTAGCGAGTAATGAGCAGTTCTTC.

The chain recombines TRBV2 with TRBJ2-7; D not resolved. V was cut by 4 bases and J by 6 bases, with 19 bases left in between. CDR3 length: 15 amino acids. Germline assignment: CDR1 SNHLY and CDR2 FYNNEI. For the CDR3, the DNA is TGTGCCAGCAGTGTAGGCAGGATAAAAATCGGCGAGCAGTACTTC. Translated, it gives CASSVGRIKIGEQYF.

This sequence joins TRBV6-5 and TRBJ1-1, with 7 bases matching TRBD1. Per germline, CDR1 MNHEY and CDR2 SVGAGI. V gave up 3 bases and J gave up 8 bases; unmatched junction bases: 12. The CDR3 has 15 amino acids. The CDR3 sequence is CASSYSDPLTGEAFF. CDR3 coding DNA: TGTGCCAGCAGTTATTCCGATCCCCTGACAGGGGAAGCTTTCTTT.

Only one count was recorded for this clone. The DNA for the CDR3 is TGTGCCAGCAGCGTAGGAGCAGGAAGGGGGAATGAGCAGTTCTTC. Its protein is CASSVGAGRGNEQFF. The genes are TRBV9 and TRBJ2-1; possible D gene TRBD1, 6 bases. The germline V and J ends were trimmed by 0 bases and 7 bases, with 14 bases remaining between them. This CDR3 contains 15 residues. The germline CDR1 and CDR2 sequences are SGDLS and YYNGEE.

The V and J genes are TRBV7-2 and TRBJ2-7, with D unresolved. This CDR3 region has 13 residues. Trimming left V 7 bases short and J 3 bases short, with 13 bases between. Germline values: CDR1 SGHTA, CDR2 FQGNSA. Written as DNA, the CDR3 is TGTGCCAGCAAACCGGTCACCATCTACGAGCAGTACTTC. It encodes CASKPVTIYEQYF.

The chain carries TRBV5-1 and TRBJ2-1; D may be TRBD2 (5 bases). Trimming pared 3 bases from V and 7 bases from J, leaving 14 bases between. This CDR3 region has 14 residues. Germline V gives CDR1 SGHRS, CDR2 YFSETQ. DNA of the CDR3: TGCGCCAGCAGCTCGGACGGGGATTGGAATGAGCAGTTCTTC. It specifies CASSSDGDWNEQFF.

The rearrangement joins TRBV15 to TRBJ1-3; 9 bases match TRBD1. The CDR3 is 16 residues long. Germline loops: CDR1 LNHNV, CDR2 YYDKDF (reference sequence). Unmatched junction bases numbered 4, after V lost 0 bases and J lost 4 bases. CDR3 residues: CATSRDPQGAGNTIYF. CDR3 DNA sequence: TGTGCCACCAGCAGAGATCCACAGGGGGCGGGAAACACCATATATTTT.

This chain joins TRBV11-2 and TRBJ2-5, with D perhaps matching TRBD2 (7 bases). The CDR3 contains 15 residues. V lost 1 base to trimming and J lost 4 bases, with 13 bases between them. Germline CDR1 SGHAT, CDR2 FQNNGV. The CDR3 nucleotides read TGTGCCAGCAGCTTAGCCCGGGGGGCAGGAGAGACCCAGTACTTC. It is translated as CASSLARGAGETQYF. Together with reference TRBV11-2 and TRBJ2-5, the CDR3 gives the full variable domain: EAGVAQSPRYKIIEKRQSVAFWCNPISGHATLYWYQQILGQGPKLLIQFQNNGVVDDSQLPKDRFSAERLKGVDSTLKIQPAKLEDSAVYLCASSLARGAGETQYFGPGTRLLVL.

This chain joins TRBV5-5 and TRBJ1-4; 8 bases are a match to TRBD1. The V gene's germline CDR1 is SGHKS and CDR2 YYEKEE (reference sequence). The CDR3 is 14 residues long. V dropped 2 bases and J dropped 6; count of bases not matched to a gene: 3. CDR3 protein: CASSFYRGDEKLFF. CDR3 DNA: TGTGCCAGCAGCTTCTACAGGGGGGATGAAAAACTGTTTTTT.

The chain's CDR3 is CASSQSPGLAGGIRFYEQYF. In DNA, the CDR3 is TGTGCCAGCAGCCAATCCCCGGGACTAGCGGGGGGGATAAGATTTTACGAGCAGTACTTC. The rearrangement links TRBV3-1 (or the pseudogene TRBV3-2) to TRBJ2-7, with TRBD2 matching over 16 bases. Germline loops: CDR1 LGHDT, CDR2 YNNKEL (reference sequence). CDR3 length equals 20 residues. Losses at the gene ends were 2 bases for V and 4 bases for J; bases not matched to a gene: 14.

The chain couples TRBV6-6 to TRBJ1-1; TRBD1 is a possible D gene (6 bases). The CDR3 runs 16 residues. Germline V lookup: CDR1 MNHNY, CDR2 SVGAGI (reference sequence). V was cut by 0 bases and J by 6 bases, with 17 bases left in between. CDR3 region: CASSYSAGGRGSEAFF. The CDR3 bases are TGTGCCAGCAGTTACTCAGCGGGAGGGAGGGGGTCTGAAGCTTTCTTT.

The rearrangement joins TRBV3-1 (or the pseudogene TRBV3-2) to TRBJ1-3; D gene ambiguous. The CDR3 consists of 15 residues. The ends were cut back, 6 bases at V and 0 bases at J, with 12 bases in the middle. CDR1 and CDR2 (germline): LGHDT, YNNKEL (reference sequence). Written as DNA, the CDR3 is TGTGCCAGCAGACCAGGCCCGAGCTCTGGAAACACCATATATTTT. Its translation: CASRPGPSSGNTIYF.